This entry is about one TCR beta chain. This clonotype was seen a handful of times. It has no known antigen specificity. No qualities accompany the bases; no much larger clone lies one base away. The data derive from a study of T cells after yellow fever vaccination (dated by TCRdb to the late 2010s). Describing the broader study: The SMART-Seq v4 Ultra Low Input RNA kit was used to prepare libraries from fractions with low cell numbers. Bulk PBMC replicates and cell subsets were isolated from blood drawn at multiple timepoints before and after both primary and secondary immunization. Two healthy male donors, one aged 18 to 30 and one aged 30 to 40 years, made up the cohort. Bulk TCR alpha and beta repertoires were sequenced longitudinally to track T-cell clones before and after primary and booster YFV17D yellow fever vaccination. What the work shows at the level of the full study, not this receptor alone: A small share of clonotypes occurred in both CD4 and CD8 compartments, likely arising from convergent recombination. Most clones expanded after primary vaccination (almost 98% of CD4 and around nine tenths of CD8) were re-detected after the booster, suggesting that broad memory maintenance occurred. Compared with the primary T-cell response, the secondary T-cell response was faster but weaker, reaching its peak on day 5 rather than on day 15. FACS-sorted repertoires could contain abundant contaminating clonotypes from the bulk population, so computational filtering was required. The study included only two donors, which limits how far the findings can be generalized.

TCR cDNA was made using 5'RACE template switching, a step that added a universal primer site and unique molecular identifiers. Priming of cDNA synthesis was performed from both the TCR alpha and TCR beta constant segments. Libraries were amplified in two PCR steps, with sample barcodes and sequencing adapters added in the second step. Sequencing of libraries was performed on Illumina HiSeq 2500 (2x100 bp) or NovaSeq (2x150 bp). Per the source publication's procedure: MIGEC was used to demultiplex reads and collapse the reads into UMI consensus sequences, and MiXCR was used for V(D)J alignment. Vaccine-responding clonotypes were defined with edgeR using replicate PBMC samples, requiring FDR below 0.01 and a log2 fold change above 5 up to day 15. Bulk clonotypes were assigned CD4 or CD8 identity according to which sequenced CD4 or CD8 repertoire held them at higher abundance. TCRdb handled the public reads itself, with Q25 trimming in fastp and clone calling in MiXCR, and kept productive beta chains. Every distinct CDR3 protein forms one entry, paired with its most common genes and DNA. For this entry, the V and J calls and clone size follow TCRdb and not the study's own pipeline. In this sample the table shows around 600,000 distinct CDR3 sequences, about 12% of which occur a single time. About 15% of the sample lies in the top ten.

Compared with germline, V lacks 8 bases and J lacks 4 bases; bases without a gene match: 13. The CDR3, cysteine through phenylalanine, is 15 amino acids long. Of the read, only the CDR3 DNA is kept; its 45 bases are in frame from base 1. Reading the germline V gene gives CDR1 SGHTA and CDR2 FQGNSA. The sample's treatment or condition label, decoded: live attenuated yellow fever vaccine strain. At every blood-draw timepoint, two biological replicates of bulk PBMCs were collected. PBMCs were isolated from peripheral blood using a standard Ficoll-Paque protocol. TriZol was used to extract RNA from bulk PBMCs, from CD4 and CD8 fractions, and from dextramer-positive and dextramer-negative fractions.

The origin of this receptor is a man in his thirties or forties who received the YFV17D yellow fever vaccine. The chain joins TRBV7-2 to TRBJ2-5, with TRBD1 matching 7 junction bases. This sample comprised PBMCs, obtained on the day of the yellow fever booster vaccination. The CDR3 sequence is CASGLISAGGETQYF. The base sequence is TGTGCCAGCGGATTAATCTCGGCAGGGGGAGAGACCCAGTACTTC.